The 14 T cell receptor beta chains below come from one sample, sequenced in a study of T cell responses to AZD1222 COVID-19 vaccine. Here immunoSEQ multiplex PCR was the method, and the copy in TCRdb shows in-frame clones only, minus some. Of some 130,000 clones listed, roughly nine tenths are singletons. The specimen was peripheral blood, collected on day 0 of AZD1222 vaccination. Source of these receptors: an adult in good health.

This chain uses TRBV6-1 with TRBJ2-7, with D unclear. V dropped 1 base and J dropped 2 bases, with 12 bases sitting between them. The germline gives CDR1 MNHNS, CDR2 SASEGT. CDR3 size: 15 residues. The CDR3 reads CASSEVGSLTYEQYF. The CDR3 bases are TGTGCCAGCAGTGAAGTCGGGTCCCTGACCTACGAGCAGTACTTC.

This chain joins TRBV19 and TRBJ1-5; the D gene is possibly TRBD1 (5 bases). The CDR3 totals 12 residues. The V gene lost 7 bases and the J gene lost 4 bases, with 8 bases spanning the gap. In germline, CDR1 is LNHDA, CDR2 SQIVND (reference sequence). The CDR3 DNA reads TGTGCCAGTACAGGGATTAATCAGCCCCAGCATTTT. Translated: CASTGINQPQHF. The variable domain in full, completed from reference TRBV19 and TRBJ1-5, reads DGGITQSPKYLFRKEGQNVTLSCEQNLNHDAMYWYRQDPGQGLRLIYYSQIVNDFQKGDIAEGYSVSREKKESFPLTVTSAQKNPTAFYLCASTGINQPQHFGDGTRLSIL.

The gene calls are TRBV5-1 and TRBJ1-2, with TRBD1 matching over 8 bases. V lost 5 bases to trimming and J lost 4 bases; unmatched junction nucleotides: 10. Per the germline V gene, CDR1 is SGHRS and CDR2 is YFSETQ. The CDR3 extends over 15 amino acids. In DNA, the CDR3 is TGCGCCAGCAGAACGGGCGGACAGGGTGGCTATGGCTACACCTTC. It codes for CASRTGGQGGYGYTF.

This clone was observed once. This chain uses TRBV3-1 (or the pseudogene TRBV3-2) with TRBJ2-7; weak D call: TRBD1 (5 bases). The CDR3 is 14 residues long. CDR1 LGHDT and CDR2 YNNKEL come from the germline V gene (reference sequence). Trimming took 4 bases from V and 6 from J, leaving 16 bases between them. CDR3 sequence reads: CASSRRSQVSEQYF. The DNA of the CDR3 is TGTGCCAGCAGCCGCCGATCACAGGTCAGCGAGCAGTACTTC.

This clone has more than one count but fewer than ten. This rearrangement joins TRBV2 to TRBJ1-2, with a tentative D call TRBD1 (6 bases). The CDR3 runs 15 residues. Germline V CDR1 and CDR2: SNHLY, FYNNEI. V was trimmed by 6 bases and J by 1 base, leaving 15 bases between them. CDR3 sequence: CASRVRTDYNYGYTF. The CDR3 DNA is TGTGCCAGCAGAGTTCGGACAGACTATAACTATGGCTACACCTTC. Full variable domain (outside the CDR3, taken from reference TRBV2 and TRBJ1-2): EPEVTQTPSHQVTQMGQEVILRCVPISNHLYFYWYRQILGQKVEFLVSFYNNEISEKSEIFDDQFSVERPDGSNFTLKIRSTKLEDSAMYFCASRVRTDYNYGYTFGSGTRLTVV.

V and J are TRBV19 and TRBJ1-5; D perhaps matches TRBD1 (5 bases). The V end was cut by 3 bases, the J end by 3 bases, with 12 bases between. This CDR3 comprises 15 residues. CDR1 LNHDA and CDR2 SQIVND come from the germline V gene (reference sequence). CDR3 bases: TGTGCCAGTAGTATTGGCAGGGATATCAATCAGCCCCAGCATTTT. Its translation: CASSIGRDINQPQHF.

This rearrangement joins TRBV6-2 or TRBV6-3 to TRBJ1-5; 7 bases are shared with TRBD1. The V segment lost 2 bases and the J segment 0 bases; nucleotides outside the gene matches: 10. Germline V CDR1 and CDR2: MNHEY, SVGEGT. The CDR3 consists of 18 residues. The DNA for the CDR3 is TGTGCCAGCAGTTACATGACAGGGCCTACAACTAGCAATCAGCCCCAGCATTTT. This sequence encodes CASSYMTGPTTSNQPQHF.

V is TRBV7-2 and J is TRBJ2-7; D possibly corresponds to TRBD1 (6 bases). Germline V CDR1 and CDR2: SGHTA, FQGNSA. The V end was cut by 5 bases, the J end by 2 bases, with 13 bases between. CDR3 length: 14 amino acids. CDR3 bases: TGTGCCAGCAGCACAAGGGACACGACCTACGAGCAGTACTTC. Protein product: CASSTRDTTYEQYF. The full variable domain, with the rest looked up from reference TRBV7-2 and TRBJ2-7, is GAGVSQSPSNKVTEKGKDVELRCDPISGHTALYWYRQSLGQGLEFLIYFQGNSAPDKSGLPSDRFSAERTGGSVSTLTIQRTQQEDSAVYLCASSTRDTTYEQYFGPGTRLTVT.

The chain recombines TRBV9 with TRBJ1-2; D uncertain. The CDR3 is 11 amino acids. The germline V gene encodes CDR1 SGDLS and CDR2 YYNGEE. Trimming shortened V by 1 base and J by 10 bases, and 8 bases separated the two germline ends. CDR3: CASSVKWDYTF. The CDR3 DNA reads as TGTGCCAGCAGCGTAAAATGGGACTACACCTTC. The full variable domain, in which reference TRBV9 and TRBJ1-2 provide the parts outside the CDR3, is DSGVTQTPKHLITATGQRVTLRCSPRSGDLSVYWYQQSLDQGLQFLIQYYNGEERAKGNILERFSAQQFPDLHSELNLSSLELGDSALYFCASSVKWDYTFGSGTRLTVV.

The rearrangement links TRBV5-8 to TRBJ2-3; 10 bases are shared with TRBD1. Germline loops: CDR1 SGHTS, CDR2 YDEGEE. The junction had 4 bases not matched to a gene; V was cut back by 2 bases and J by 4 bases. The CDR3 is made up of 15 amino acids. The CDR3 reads CASSLGTGVSDTQYF. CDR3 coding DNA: TGTGCCAGCAGCTTAGGGACAGGGGTTTCAGATACGCAGTATTTT.

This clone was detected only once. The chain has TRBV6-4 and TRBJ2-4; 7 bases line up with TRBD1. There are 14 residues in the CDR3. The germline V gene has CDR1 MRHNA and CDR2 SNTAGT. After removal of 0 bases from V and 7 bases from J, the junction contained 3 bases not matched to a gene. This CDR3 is CASSDSGQSNIQYF. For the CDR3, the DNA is TGTGCCAGCAGTGACTCGGGACAGTCGAACATTCAGTACTTC.

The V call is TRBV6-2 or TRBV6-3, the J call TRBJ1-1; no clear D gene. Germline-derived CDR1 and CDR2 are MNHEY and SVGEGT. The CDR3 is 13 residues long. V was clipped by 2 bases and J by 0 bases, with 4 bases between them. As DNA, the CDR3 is TGTGCCAGCAGTTACGAGTTGAACACTGAAGCTTTCTTT. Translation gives CASSYELNTEAFF.

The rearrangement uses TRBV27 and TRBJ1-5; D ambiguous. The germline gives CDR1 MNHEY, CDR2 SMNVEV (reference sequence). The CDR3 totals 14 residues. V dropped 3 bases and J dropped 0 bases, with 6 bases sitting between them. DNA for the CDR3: TGTGCCAGCAGTTTGCGAAATAGCAATCAGCCCCAGCATTTT. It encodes CASSLRNSNQPQHF.

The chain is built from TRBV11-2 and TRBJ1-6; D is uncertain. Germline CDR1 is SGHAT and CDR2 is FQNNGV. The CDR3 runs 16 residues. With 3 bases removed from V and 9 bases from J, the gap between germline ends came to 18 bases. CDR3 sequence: CASSLGSGLPSSPLHF. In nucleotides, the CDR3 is TGTGCCAGCAGCTTGGGATCCGGGTTACCTAGTTCACCCCTCCACTTT.